The clone carrying this TCR beta chain was recorded a few times. Its antigen is unidentified. Primers used in a second PCR of about 6 to 11 cycles were a sample-barcoded 5' primer and a J-beta primer mix. A single record per CDR3 protein comes from TCRdb applying MiXCR to the 5' RACE reads. The sample has under 1,000,000 distinct CDR3 sequences; roughly 40% are singletons. The sample is drawn from a study of blood T cells in healthy people across ages. Study observations and caveats: Comparison with aged donors showed that long-lived donors had more naive CD4+ cells and higher diversity. Per-million-T-cell TCR beta diversity fell roughly linearly with age.

The total RNA that was extracted per sample amounted to at least 5.5 micrograms. CDR1 is DFQATT, CDR2 SNEGSKA, per germline (reference sequence). The length of the CDR3 is 14 residues. V shed 5 bases and J 4 bases; nucleotides not matched to a gene: 10. The chain is built from TRBV20-1 and TRBJ1-2; TRBD1 matches 7 bases. The sequenced material came from blood. The origin of this receptor is a man between 18 and 35 years old in good health. The DNA of the CDR3 is TGCAGTGCTCCCCCCCCGGGACAGCCCTATGGCTACACCTTC. This gives the protein CSAPPPGQPYGYTF.